This T cell receptor (beta chain) appears in the sequencing data of a study of T cells in Graves' hyperthyroidism and ophthalmopathy. Whole-study results and caveats: Blood also held most thyroid clonotypes expanded beyond 0.001.

Amplified TCR beta CDR3 regions came from RNA transcripts. HTBI primers were the set used in a first-round RT-PCR of the TCR CDR3. TCRdb reprocessed the multiplex PCR reads with MiXCR, giving one entry per CDR3 protein. The table records about 560,000 distinct CDR3 sequences, roughly a sixth of them present only once. Concerning this clonotype itself: Its antigen is currently unknown.

With 3 bases clipped from V and 5 bases from J, the junction kept 7 bases outside the gene matches. This CDR3 is 14 amino acids long. This receptor was identified in a woman between 18 and 30 years old with Graves' hyperthyroidism. The chain joins TRBV12-3 or TRBV12-4 to TRBJ2-7; 7 bases are shared with TRBD1. Source material: blood. As DNA, the CDR3 is TGTGCCAGCAGTTTTCGACAGGGCTCAAACGAGCAGTACTTC. This translates into CASSFRQGSNEQYF.